These 20 T cell receptor beta chains share one sample of origin, sequenced in a study of T cells in Graves' hyperthyroidism and ophthalmopathy. Researchers amplified the TCR beta CDR3 regions from RNA transcripts. First-round RT-PCR targeting the TCR CDR3 was performed with the HTBI primer set. From the multiplex PCR reads, TCRdb called clonotypes with MiXCR, one entry per CDR3 protein. The sample carries 300,000 to 400,000 distinct CDR3 sequences, more than 12% recorded once. Sequencing was done on a sample of blood. The receptor set was obtained from a woman aged 25 to 39 with Graves' ophthalmopathy.

This sequence joins TRBV19 and TRBJ2-7; D may be TRBD1 (5 bases). This CDR3 comprises 15 residues. Germline CDR1 is LNHDA and CDR2 is SQIVND (reference sequence). V gave up 4 bases and J gave up 5 bases, with 18 bases separating them. CDR3 residues: CASSTGRQPGNEQYF. The CDR3 region has the DNA TGTGCCAGTAGTACCGGACGGCAGCCAGGGAACGAGCAGTACTTC.

There are a few counts of this clonotype. The V and J genes are TRBV7-9 and TRBJ1-5, with TRBD1 matching over 8 bases. Trimming at V came to 5 bases and at J to 11 bases, leaving 14 bases not matched to a gene. Germline CDR1 and CDR2: SEHNR and FQNEAQ (reference sequence). The CDR3 loop spans 15 amino acids. CDR3 amino acids: CASSPYDRGRSTQHF. The CDR3 coding sequence is TGTGCCAGCAGCCCCTACGACAGGGGCCGCTCGACCCAGCATTTT.

The V call is TRBV6-1, the J call TRBJ1-1, with D perhaps TRBD1 (6 bases). Germline loops: CDR1 MNHNS, CDR2 SASEGT. The length of the CDR3 is 15 residues. V was shortened by 5 bases and J by 6 bases, with 19 bases between the two germline ends. This CDR3 reads CASSPSGGGRAEAFF. In DNA form, the CDR3 reads TGTGCCAGCAGTCCCTCGGGGGGGGGGCGGGCTGAAGCTTTCTTT.

The CDR3 bases are TGTGCCAGCAGTTATGGGGGGGCCTACAATGAGCAGTTCTTC. Residues: CASSYGGAYNEQFF. V usage is TRBV6-2 or TRBV6-3 and J usage is TRBJ2-1; 7 bases line up with TRBD2. The germline V gene encodes CDR1 MNHEY and CDR2 SVGEGT. Trimming at V came to 3 bases and at J to 2 bases, leaving 1 base not matched to a gene. The CDR3 contains 14 residues.

This clonotype was counted ten times or more. The gene calls are TRBV30 and TRBJ2-3, with unresolved D. CDR3 size: 14 residues. V dropped 2 bases and J dropped 6 bases, with 15 bases sitting between them. CDR1 is GTSNPN, CDR2 SVGIG, per germline (reference sequence). CDR3 in amino acids: CAWSINHSADTQYF. The CDR3 coding sequence is TGTGCCTGGAGTATCAACCATTCGGCCGATACGCAGTATTTT.

The table lists this clonotype with many counts. The chain uses TRBV20-1 and TRBJ2-1, with 7 bases fitting TRBD1. After removal of 7 bases from V and 12 bases from J, the junction contained 15 bases not matched to a gene. This CDR3 is built from 13 residues. Germline V CDR1 and CDR2: DFQATT, SNEGSKA (reference sequence). CDR3 sequence reads: CSGSGGQATGQFF. The DNA for the CDR3 is TGCAGTGGGTCAGGTGGACAGGCAACTGGGCAGTTCTTC.

This clonotype appeared a single time. A much larger clone sits a single nucleotide away, making a read error possible. This rearrangement joins TRBV6-1 to TRBJ2-5; the D gene is possibly TRBD2 (6 bases). This CDR3 is built from 16 residues. CDR1 is MNHNS and CDR2 is SASEGT in the germline V gene. V gave up 2 bases and J gave up 4 bases, with 17 bases separating them. In nucleotides, the CDR3 is TGTGCCAGCAGTGAATTTTCGGGTAGCGGCCGAGAGACCCAGTACTTC. Residues: CASSEFSGSGRETQYF.

This clonotype was seen only a few times. The J gene is TRBJ2-3, the V gene TRBV24-1, with TRBD2 matching over 11 bases. In germline, CDR1 is KGHDR, CDR2 SFDVKD. The CDR3 contains 22 residues. The junction had 19 bases not matched to a gene; V was cut back by 2 bases and J by 1 base. The CDR3 sequence is CATSDSESTGLAGGPGTDTQYF. The CDR3 region has the DNA TGTGCCACCAGTGATTCGGAATCTACGGGGCTAGCGGGGGGCCCTGGCACAGATACGCAGTATTTT.

This clonotype was counted between two and nine times. The gene calls are TRBV29-1 and TRBJ2-7; D is uncertain. Trimming cost V 7 bases and J 0 bases, with 13 bases left between them. Germline V gene sequence: CDR1 SQVTM, CDR2 ANQGSEA. The CDR3 runs 13 residues. The CDR3 loop reads CSARFVNSYEQYF. The CDR3 nucleotides are TGCAGCGCCCGATTTGTCAACTCCTACGAGCAGTACTTC.

This clonotype was seen more than once but under ten times. A single base separates this from a much larger clone, so it may be a read error. The CDR3 is CASSLELAGGYGQYF. DNA of the CDR3: TGTGCCAGCAGCTTAGAGCTAGCGGGGGGCTACGGGCAGTACTTC. The J gene is TRBJ2-7, the V gene TRBV7-8, with TRBD2 matching 11 bases. The CDR3 sequence is 15 residues long. Germline V CDR1 and CDR2: SGHVS, FQNEAQ.

The table lists this clonotype with a few counts. The chain recombines TRBV6-1 with TRBJ2-1; 7 bases are shared with TRBD2. The CDR3 is 15 amino acids. The V gene's germline CDR1 is MNHNS and CDR2 SASEGT. The J segment lost 8 bases and the V segment lost 7 bases, leaving 14 bases of the junction unmatched. CDR3 amino acids: CASTLESGIGDEQFF. As DNA, the CDR3 is TGTGCCAGCACATTGGAGAGCGGGATAGGCGATGAGCAGTTCTTC.

This clonotype was observed many times. This rearrangement joins TRBV28 to TRBJ1-5, with D perhaps TRBD1 (5 bases). Germline CDR1 is MDHEN and CDR2 is SYDVKM. Deletions cut 5 bases from V and 2 bases from J, with 16 bases between. The length of the CDR3 is 16 residues. CDR3 nucleotide sequence: TGTGCCAGCAGTGAGGGTATAGGGGTGGGCAATCAGCCCCAGCATTTT. The encoded protein is CASSEGIGVGNQPQHF.

The chain carries TRBV7-9 and TRBJ2-7; the D gene is possibly TRBD2 (5 bases). Germline loops: CDR1 SEHNR, CDR2 FQNEAQ (reference sequence). This CDR3 contains 15 residues. Trimming took 1 base from V and 0 from J, leaving 10 bases between them. The DNA of the CDR3 is TGTGCCAGCAGCTTAGTTTCTGGGAGCTCCTACGAGCAGTACTTC. The encoded protein is CASSLVSGSSYEQYF.

With regard to this clonotype: A much larger clone differs by one base, so this may be a read error. The chain is built from TRBV27 and TRBJ1-6, with D perhaps matching TRBD1 (6 bases). CDR3 length: 14 amino acids. CDR1 is MNHEY, CDR2 SMNVEV, per germline (reference sequence). The CDR3 DNA is TGTGCCTGCAGTTTAGGGGGTTTTAATTCACCCCTCCACTTT. It is translated as CACSLGGFNSPLHF.

There are many counts of this clonotype. This sequence joins TRBV5-1 and TRBJ1-1; TRBD1 might be the D (5 bases). This CDR3 comprises 15 residues. The V and J ends lost 0 bases and 0 bases respectively, with 9 bases between them. Germline V gene lookup returns CDR1 SGHRS and CDR2 YFSETQ. This CDR3 is CASSLAGAMNTEAFF. The DNA of the CDR3 is TGCGCCAGCAGCTTGGCTGGGGCCATGAACACTGAAGCTTTCTTT.

This clonotype occurred many times. The chain has TRBV29-1 and TRBJ1-1; 8 bases are shared with TRBD1. This CDR3 contains 13 residues. Per germline, CDR1 SQVTM and CDR2 ANQGSEA. The V and J ends lost 5 bases and 9 bases, in that order; junction bases with no gene match: 11. The DNA of the CDR3 is TGCAGCGTTTTGTGGGGAGGACAGGGAAAAGCTTTCTTT. This sequence encodes CSVLWGGQGKAFF.

The sample holds many counts of this clonotype. This sequence joins TRBV7-3 and TRBJ2-1; TRBD1 aligns across 11 bases. This CDR3 contains 17 residues. In germline, CDR1 is SGHTA, CDR2 FQGTGA. V was clipped by 5 bases and J by 7 bases; unmatched bases: 13. CDR3 in DNA: TGTGCCAGCAGCCCGGTCTTGAGAGGGACAGGGGGTAATGAGCAGTTCTTC. It translates to CASSPVLRGTGGNEQFF.

There are many counts of this clonotype. The rearrangement joins TRBV12-3 or TRBV12-4 to TRBJ1-2, with D possibly being TRBD1 (6 bases). V lost 6 bases to trimming and J lost 4 bases, with 18 bases between them. CDR3 size: 15 residues. The CDR3: CASSQEDSGVYGYTF. The CDR3, as DNA: TGTGCCAGCAGCCAAGAGGACAGTGGGGTCTATGGCTACACCTTC.

This chain uses TRBV24-1 with TRBJ1-2; D unclear. Deletions cut 12 bases from V and 7 bases from J, with 20 bases between. The CDR3 sequence is 13 residues long. CDR1 and CDR2 from the germline V gene are KGHDR and SFDVKD. The CDR3 here is CAARVDRRGGYTF. CDR3 nucleotides: TGTGCCGCCCGTGTGGATAGACGTGGTGGCTACACCTTC.

This clonotype occurred many times. The chain recombines TRBV7-2 with TRBJ2-5; tentatively, D is TRBD1 or TRBD2 (8 bases each). This CDR3 contains 19 residues. Trimming removed 3 bases at V and 2 bases at J, with 25 bases between. The germline V gene has CDR1 SGHTA and CDR2 FQGNSA. The CDR3 sequence: CASSLGSGGLRGGQETQYF. The DNA for the CDR3 is TGTGCCAGCAGCTTGGGGTCAGGGGGCCTCCGGGGGGGACAAGAGACCCAGTACTTC.